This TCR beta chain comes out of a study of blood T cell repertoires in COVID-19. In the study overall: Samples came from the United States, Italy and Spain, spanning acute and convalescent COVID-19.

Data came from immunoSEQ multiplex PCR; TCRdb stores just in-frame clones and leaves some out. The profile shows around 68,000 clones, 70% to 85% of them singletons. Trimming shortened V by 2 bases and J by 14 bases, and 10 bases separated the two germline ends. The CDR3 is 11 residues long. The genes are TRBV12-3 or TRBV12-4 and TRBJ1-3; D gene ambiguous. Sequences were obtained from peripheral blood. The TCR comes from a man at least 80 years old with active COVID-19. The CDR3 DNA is TGTGCCAGCAGTTTATTACAGCCCTTATATTTT. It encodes CASSLLQPLYF.